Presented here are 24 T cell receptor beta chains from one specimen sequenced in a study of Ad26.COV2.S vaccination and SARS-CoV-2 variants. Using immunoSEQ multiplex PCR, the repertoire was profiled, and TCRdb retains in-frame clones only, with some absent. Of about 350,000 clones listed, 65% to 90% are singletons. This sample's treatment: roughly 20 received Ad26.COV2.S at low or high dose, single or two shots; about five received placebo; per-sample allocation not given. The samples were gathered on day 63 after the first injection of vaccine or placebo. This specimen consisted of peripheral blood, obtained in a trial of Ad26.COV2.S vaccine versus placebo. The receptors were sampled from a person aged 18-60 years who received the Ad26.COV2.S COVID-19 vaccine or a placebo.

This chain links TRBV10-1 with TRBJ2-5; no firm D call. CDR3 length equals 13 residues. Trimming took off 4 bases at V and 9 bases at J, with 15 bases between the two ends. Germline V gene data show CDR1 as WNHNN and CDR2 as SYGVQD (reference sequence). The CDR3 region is CASSGESSVAQYF. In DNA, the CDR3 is TGCGCCAGCAGTGGTGAATCCTCCGTGGCCCAGTACTTC.

This CDR3 is CASSLDGAVNSPLHF. Here the CDR3 DNA reads TGTGCCAGCAGCTTAGACGGGGCCGTCAATTCACCCCTCCACTTT. V usage is TRBV7-2 and J usage is TRBJ1-6; D is perhaps TRBD1 (5 bases). Germline V gives CDR1 SGHTA, CDR2 FQGNSA. V lost 1 base to trimming and J lost 7 bases, with 11 bases between them. This CDR3 region has 15 residues.

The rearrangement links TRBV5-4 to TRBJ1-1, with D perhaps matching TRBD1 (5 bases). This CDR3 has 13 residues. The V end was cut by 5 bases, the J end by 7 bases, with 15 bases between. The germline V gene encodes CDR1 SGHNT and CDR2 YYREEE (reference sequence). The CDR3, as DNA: TGTGCCAGCAGTCAAACCGGGACTGATGAAGCTTTCTTT. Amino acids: CASSQTGTDEAFF.

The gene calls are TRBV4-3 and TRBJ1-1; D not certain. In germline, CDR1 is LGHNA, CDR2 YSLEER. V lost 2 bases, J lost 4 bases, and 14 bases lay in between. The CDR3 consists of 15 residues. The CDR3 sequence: CASSQSLEGSTEAFF. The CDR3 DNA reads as TGCGCCAGCAGCCAATCCTTGGAGGGATCCACTGAAGCTTTCTTT.

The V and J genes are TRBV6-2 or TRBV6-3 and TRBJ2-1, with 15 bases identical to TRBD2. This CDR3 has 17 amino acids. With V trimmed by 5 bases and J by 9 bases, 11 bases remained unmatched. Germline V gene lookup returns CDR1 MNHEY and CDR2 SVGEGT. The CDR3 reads CASSPTTRTSGGAEQFF. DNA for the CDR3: TGTGCCAGCAGTCCAACAACCCGGACTAGCGGGGGGGCTGAGCAGTTCTTC.

This chain's CDR3 is CASSPRDRAYEQYF. The CDR3 coding sequence is TGTGCCAGCAGTCCTCGGGACAGAGCCTACGAGCAGTACTTC. The V gene is TRBV6-5, the J gene TRBJ2-7, with TRBD1 identical over 7 bases. This CDR3 has 14 residues. The V gene end was trimmed by 5 bases and the J gene end by 2 bases; junction bases not matched to a gene: 6. Germline values: CDR1 MNHEY, CDR2 SVGAGI.

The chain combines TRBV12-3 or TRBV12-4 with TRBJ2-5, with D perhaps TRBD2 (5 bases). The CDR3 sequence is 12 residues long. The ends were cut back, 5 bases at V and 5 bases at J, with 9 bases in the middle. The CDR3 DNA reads TGTGCCAGCAGTGTCACGGGGGAGACCCAGTACTTC. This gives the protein CASSVTGETQYF.

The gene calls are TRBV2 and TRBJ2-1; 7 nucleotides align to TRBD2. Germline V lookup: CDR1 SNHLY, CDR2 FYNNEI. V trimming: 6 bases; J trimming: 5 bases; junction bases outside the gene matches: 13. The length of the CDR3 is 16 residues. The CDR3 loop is CASSRLMAGVNNEQFF. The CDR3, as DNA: TGTGCCAGCAGCCGACTTATGGCGGGAGTGAACAATGAGCAGTTCTTC.

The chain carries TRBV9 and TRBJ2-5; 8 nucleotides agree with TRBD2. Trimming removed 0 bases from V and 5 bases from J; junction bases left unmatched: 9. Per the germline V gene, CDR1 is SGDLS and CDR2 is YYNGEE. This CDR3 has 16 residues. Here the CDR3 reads CASSVAGGLNRETQYF. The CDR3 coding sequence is TGTGCCAGCAGCGTAGCGGGAGGGCTTAATCGGGAGACCCAGTACTTC. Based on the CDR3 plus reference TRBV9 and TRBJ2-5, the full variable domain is DSGVTQTPKHLITATGQRVTLRCSPRSGDLSVYWYQQSLDQGLQFLIQYYNGEERAKGNILERFSAQQFPDLHSELNLSSLELGDSALYFCASSVAGGLNRETQYFGPGTRLLVL.

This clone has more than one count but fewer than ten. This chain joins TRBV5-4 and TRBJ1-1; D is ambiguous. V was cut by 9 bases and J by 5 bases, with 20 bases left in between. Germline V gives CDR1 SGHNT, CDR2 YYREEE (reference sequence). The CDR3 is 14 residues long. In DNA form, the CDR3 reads TGTGCCATTGCGGCGGCGGTTGGGAGGACTGAAGCTTTCTTT. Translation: CAIAAAVGRTEAFF.

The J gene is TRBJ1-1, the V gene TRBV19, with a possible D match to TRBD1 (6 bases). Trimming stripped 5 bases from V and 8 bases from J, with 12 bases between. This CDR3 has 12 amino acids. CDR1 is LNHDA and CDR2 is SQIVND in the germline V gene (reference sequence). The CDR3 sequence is CASSLRTAEAFF. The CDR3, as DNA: TGTGCCAGTAGTCTTAGGACAGCCGAAGCTTTCTTT.

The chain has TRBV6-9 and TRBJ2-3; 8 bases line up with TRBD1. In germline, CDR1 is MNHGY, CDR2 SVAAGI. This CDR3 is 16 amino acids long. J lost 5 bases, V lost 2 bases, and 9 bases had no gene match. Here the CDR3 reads CASSYHLQGEKDTQYF. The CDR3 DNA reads TGTGCCAGCAGTTATCATCTACAGGGGGAGAAAGATACGCAGTATTTT.

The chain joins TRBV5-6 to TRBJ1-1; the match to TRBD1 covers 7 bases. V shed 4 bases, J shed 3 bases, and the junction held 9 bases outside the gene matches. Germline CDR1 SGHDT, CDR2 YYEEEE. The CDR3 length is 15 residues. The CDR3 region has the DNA TGTGCCAGCAGCCCGGAGGGCAGGGGGTACACTGAAGCTTTCTTT. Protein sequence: CASSPEGRGYTEAFF.

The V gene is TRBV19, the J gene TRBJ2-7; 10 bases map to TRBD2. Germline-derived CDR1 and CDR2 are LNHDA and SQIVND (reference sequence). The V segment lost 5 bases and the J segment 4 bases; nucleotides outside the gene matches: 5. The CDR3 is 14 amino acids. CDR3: CASSATSGEYEQYF. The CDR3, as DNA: TGTGCCAGTAGTGCAACTAGCGGGGAGTACGAGCAGTACTTC.

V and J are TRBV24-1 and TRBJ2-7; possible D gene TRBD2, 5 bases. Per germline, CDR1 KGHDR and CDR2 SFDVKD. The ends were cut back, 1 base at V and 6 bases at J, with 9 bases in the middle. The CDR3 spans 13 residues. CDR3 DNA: TGTGCCACCAGTGATTTTATCGGGGTCGAGCAGTACTTC. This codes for CATSDFIGVEQYF.

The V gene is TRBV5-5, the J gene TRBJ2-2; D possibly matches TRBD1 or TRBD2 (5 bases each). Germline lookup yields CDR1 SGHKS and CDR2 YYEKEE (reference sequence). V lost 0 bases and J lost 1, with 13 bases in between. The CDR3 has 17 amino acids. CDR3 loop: CASSLAGPKWNTGELFF. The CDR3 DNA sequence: TGTGCCAGCAGCTTGGCGGGGCCTAAATGGAACACCGGGGAGCTGTTTTTT. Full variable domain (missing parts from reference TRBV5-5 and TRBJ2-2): DAGVTQSPTHLIKTRGQQVTLRCSPISGHKSVSWYQQVLGQGPQFIFQYYEKEERGRGNFPDRFSARQFPNYSSELNVNALLLGDSALYLCASSLAGPKWNTGELFFGEGSRLTVL.

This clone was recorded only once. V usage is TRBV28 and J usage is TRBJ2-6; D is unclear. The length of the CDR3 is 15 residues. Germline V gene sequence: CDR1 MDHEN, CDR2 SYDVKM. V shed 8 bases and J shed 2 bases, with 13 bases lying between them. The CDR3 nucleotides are TGTGCCAGCGTGAAAGTGTCGGCTGGGGCCAACGTCCTGACTTTC. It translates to CASVKVSAGANVLTF.

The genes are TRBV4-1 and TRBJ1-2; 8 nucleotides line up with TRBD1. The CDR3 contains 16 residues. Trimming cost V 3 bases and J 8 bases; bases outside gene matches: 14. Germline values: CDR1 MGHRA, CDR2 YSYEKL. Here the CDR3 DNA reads TGCGCCAGCAGCCATCCCTTAGCAGGGGGCTCGCGCGGCTACACCTTC. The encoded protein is CASSHPLAGGSRGYTF.

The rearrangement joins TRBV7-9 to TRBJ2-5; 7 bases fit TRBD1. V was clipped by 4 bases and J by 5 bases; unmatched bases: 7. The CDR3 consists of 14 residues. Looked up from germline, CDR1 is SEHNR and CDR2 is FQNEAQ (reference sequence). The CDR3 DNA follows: TGTGCCAGCAGCTCCCCGACAGGGTCGGAGACCCAGTACTTC. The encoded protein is CASSSPTGSETQYF.

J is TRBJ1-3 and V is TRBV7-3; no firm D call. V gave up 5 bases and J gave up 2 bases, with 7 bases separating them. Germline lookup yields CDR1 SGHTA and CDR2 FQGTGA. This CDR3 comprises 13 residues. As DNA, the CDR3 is TGTGCCAGCAGCCCCACTGCTGGAAACACCATATATTTT. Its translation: CASSPTAGNTIYF.

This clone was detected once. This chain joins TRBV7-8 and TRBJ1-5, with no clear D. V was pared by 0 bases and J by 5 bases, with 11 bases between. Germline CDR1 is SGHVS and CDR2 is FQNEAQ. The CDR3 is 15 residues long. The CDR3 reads CASSLAEIVYQPQHF. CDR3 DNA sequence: TGTGCCAGCAGCTTAGCAGAGATCGTCTATCAGCCCCAGCATTTT.

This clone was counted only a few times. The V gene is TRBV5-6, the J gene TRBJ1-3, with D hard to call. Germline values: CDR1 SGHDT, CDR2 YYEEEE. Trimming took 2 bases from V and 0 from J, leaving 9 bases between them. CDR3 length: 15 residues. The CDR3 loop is CASSLDGISGNTIYF. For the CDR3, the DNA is TGTGCCAGCAGCTTAGACGGGATCTCTGGAAACACCATATATTTT.

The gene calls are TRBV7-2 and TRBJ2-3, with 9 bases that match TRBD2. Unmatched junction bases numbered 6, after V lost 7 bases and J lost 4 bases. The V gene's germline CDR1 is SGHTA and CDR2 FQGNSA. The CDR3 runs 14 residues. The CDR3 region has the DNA TGTGCCAGCAATCCGGGACTAGCCGCAGATACGCAGTATTTT. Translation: CASNPGLAADTQYF.

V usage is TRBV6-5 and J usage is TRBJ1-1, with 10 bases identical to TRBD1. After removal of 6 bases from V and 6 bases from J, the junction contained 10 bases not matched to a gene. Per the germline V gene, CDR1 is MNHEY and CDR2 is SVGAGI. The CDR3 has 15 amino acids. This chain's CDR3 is CASSDRTGGSAEAFF. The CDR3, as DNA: TGTGCCAGCAGCGACAGGACAGGGGGAAGCGCTGAAGCTTTCTTT.